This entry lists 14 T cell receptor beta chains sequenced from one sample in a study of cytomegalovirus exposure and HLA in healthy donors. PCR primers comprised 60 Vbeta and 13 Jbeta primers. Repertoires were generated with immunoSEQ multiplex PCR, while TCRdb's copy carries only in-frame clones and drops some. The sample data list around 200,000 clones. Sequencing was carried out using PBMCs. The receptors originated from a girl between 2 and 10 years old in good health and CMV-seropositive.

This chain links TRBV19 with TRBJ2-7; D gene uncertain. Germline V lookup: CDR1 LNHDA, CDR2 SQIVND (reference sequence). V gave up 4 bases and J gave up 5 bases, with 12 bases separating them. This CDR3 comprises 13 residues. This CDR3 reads CASSTNLRDEQYF. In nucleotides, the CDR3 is TGTGCCAGTAGTACGAACCTACGGGACGAGCAGTACTTC.

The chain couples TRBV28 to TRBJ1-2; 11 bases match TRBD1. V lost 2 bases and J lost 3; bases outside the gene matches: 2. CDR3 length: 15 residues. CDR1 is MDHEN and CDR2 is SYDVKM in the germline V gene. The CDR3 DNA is TGTGCCAGCAGTTTAGTGGGACAGGGGGACTATGGCTACACCTTC. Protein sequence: CASSLVGQGDYGYTF.

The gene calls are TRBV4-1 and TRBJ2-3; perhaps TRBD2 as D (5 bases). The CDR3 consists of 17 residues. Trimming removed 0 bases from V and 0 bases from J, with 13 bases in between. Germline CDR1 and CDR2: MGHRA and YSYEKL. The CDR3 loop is CASSQEGVSPSTDTQYF. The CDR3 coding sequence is TGCGCCAGCAGCCAAGAGGGAGTCTCACCTAGCACAGATACGCAGTATTTT.

The CDR3 DNA follows: TGTGCCAGCAGGCCGGGACTCAACACCGGGCAGTACTTC. This encodes CASRPGLNTGQYF. The genes are TRBV2 and TRBJ2-7, with D possibly matching TRBD2 (6 bases). CDR3 size: 13 residues. The V end lost 6 bases, the J end lost 9 bases, and 18 bases lay between the germline ends. Germline CDR1 reads SNHLY; CDR2 reads FYNNEI.

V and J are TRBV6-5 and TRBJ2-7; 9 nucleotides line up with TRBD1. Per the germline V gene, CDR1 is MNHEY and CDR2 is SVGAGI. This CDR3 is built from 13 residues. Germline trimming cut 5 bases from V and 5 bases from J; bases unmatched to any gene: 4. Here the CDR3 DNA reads TGTGCCAGCAGTCACAGGGGGCCCCACGAGCAGTACTTC. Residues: CASSHRGPHEQYF.

The CDR3 DNA follows: TGTGCCAGTCGGACTAGCGGGAGTTACGAGCAGTACTTC. Its translation is CASRTSGSYEQYF. This rearrangement joins TRBV7-2 to TRBJ2-7, with TRBD2 matching 13 bases. J was trimmed by 4 bases and V by 9 bases; bases with no gene match: 3. Germline CDR1 and CDR2: SGHTA and FQGNSA. This CDR3 spans 13 amino acids.

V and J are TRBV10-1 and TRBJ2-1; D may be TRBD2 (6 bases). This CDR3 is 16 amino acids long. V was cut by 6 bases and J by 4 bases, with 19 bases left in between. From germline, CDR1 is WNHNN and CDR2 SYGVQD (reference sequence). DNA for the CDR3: TGCGCCAGCAGCCTCCAGCCGGGAGCGTTTTACAATGAGCAGTTCTTC. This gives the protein CASSLQPGAFYNEQFF.

The CDR3 DNA follows: TGTGCCAGCAGTCGCGGGCAGGGGGAGACCCAGTACTTC. It yields the protein CASSRGQGETQYF. V usage is TRBV6-1 and J usage is TRBJ2-5, with D perhaps matching TRBD1 (6 bases). The CDR3 is 13 amino acids. The germline V gene has CDR1 MNHNS and CDR2 SASEGT. Trimming took off 5 bases at V and 5 bases at J, with 12 bases between the two ends.

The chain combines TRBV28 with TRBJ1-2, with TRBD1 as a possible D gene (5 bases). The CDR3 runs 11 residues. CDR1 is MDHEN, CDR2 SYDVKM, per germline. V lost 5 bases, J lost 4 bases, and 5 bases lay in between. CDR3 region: CASSTGYGYTF. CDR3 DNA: TGTGCCAGCAGTACAGGCTATGGCTACACCTTC.

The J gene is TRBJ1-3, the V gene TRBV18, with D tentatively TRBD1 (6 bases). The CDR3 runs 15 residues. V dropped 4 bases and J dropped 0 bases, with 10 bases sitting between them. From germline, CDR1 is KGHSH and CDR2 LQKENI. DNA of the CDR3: TGTGCCAGCTCACGTGGACAGTCCTCTGGAAACACCATATATTTT. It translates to CASSRGQSSGNTIYF. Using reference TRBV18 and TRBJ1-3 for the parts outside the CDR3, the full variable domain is NAGVMQNPRHLVRRRGQEARLRCSPMKGHSHVYWYRQLPEEGLKFMVYLQKENIIDESGMPKERFSAEFPKEGPSILRIQQVVRGDSAAYFCASSRGQSSGNTIYFGEGSWLTVV.

The CDR3: CASSLALPGETQYF. The CDR3 DNA reads TGTGCCAGCAGCTTGGCCCTCCCGGGGGAGACCCAGTACTTC. V is TRBV5-4 and J is TRBJ2-5; weak D call: TRBD2 (5 bases). The length of the CDR3 is 14 residues. The V end lost 0 bases, the J end lost 5 bases, and 11 bases lay between the germline ends. The germline V gene encodes CDR1 SGHNT and CDR2 YYREEE (reference sequence).

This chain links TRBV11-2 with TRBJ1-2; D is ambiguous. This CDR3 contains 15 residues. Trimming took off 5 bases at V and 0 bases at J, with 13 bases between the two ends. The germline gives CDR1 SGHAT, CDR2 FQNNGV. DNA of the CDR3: TGTGCCAGCAGCCCCGACGGAGCTGCTAACTATGGCTACACCTTC. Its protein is CASSPDGAANYGYTF.

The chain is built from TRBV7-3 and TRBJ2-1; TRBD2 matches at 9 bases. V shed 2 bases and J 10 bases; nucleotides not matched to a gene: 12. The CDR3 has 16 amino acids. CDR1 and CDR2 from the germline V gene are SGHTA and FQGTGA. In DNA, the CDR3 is TGTGCCAGCAGCTTAGTTAGCTCTAGCGGGATTAACGAGCAGTTCTTC. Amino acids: CASSLVSSSGINEQFF.

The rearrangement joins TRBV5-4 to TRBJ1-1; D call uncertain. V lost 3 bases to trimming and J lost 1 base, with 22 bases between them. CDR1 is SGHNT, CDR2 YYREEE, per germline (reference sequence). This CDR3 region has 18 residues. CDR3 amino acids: CASSSQKLGRHTNTEAFF. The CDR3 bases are TGTGCCAGCAGCTCTCAAAAGTTGGGCAGACACACGAACACTGAAGCTTTCTTT.